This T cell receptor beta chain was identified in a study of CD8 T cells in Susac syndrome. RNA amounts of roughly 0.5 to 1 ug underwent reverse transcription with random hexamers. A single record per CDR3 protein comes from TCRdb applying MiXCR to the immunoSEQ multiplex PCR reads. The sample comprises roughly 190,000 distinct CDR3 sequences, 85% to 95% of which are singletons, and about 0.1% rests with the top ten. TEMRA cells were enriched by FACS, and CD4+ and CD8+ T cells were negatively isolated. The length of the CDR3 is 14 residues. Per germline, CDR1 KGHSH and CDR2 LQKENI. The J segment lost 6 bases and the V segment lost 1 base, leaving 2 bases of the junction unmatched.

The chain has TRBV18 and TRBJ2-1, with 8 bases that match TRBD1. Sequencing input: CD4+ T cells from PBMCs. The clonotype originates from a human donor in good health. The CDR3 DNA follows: TGTGCCAGCTCACCACGGGACAGGCTCAATGAGCAGTTCTTC. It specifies CASSPRDRLNEQFF.